The sequence of this T cell receptor beta chain was determined in a study of technical replicates of blood from several donors (dated by TCRdb to 2015 to 2018). Comment on this clone: Its antigen is still unknown. The input lacks base qualities; no much larger clone sits a single base away.

Libraries were made using the immunoSEQ multiplex PCR assay. The table comes from immuneACCESS by way of TCRdb, which keeps in-frame sequences with V and J called. Part of the clones is missing from these tables; in studies checked, under half for an unresolved V gene and the rest for unknown reasons. The sample has tens of thousands of clones on record, roughly 98% of them singletons. Roughly 0.16% of the sample is taken by the ten largest. The CDR3 has 14 amino acids, counting the end cysteine and phenylalanine. The kept DNA is CDR3 alone, 42 bases in frame from the first base. Trimming leaves V shorter by 3 bases and J shorter by 5 bases, with the junction holding 4 bases beyond the gene matches. CDR1 and CDR2 were assigned from the germline V gene as MGHRA and YSYEKL.

The chain employs TRBV4-1 and TRBJ2-4; 7 of the junction bases match TRBD1. The receptor was derived from a human donor in good health. Sample: T cells isolated from PBMCs. The base sequence is TGCGCCAGCAGCCAGGCCGGGACAGAAAACATTCAGTACTTC. Its translation is CASSQAGTENIQYF.